The 16 T cell receptor beta chains below come from one sample, sequenced in a study of blood T cell repertoires in COVID-19. Clones were read by immunoSEQ multiplex PCR, and TCRdb kept only the in-frame ones, dropping some. The table lists about 360,000 clones, over 70% of them singletons. Source material: peripheral blood. These receptor sequences come from a man between 25 and 39 years old with active or convalescent COVID-19.

This sequence joins TRBV5-4 and TRBJ1-6; no definite D call. Trimming cost V 4 bases and J 6 bases, with 14 bases left between them. Per the germline V gene, CDR1 is SGHNT and CDR2 is YYREEE (reference sequence). CDR3 length: 15 residues. CDR3 nucleotide sequence: TGTGCCAGCAGCCCTGCGGGCCGGAGTAATTCACCCCTCCACTTT. Its translation is CASSPAGRSNSPLHF.

V usage is TRBV14 and J usage is TRBJ2-3, with D possibly matching TRBD2 (6 bases). The CDR3 consists of 13 residues. Trimming removed 1 base at V and 8 bases at J, with 10 bases between. Germline CDR1 and CDR2: SGHDN and FVKESK. The CDR3 DNA is TGTGCCAGCAGCCAAGGGAGGGCTGTTACGCAGTATTTT. Translation: CASSQGRAVTQYF.

This sequence joins TRBV4-1 and TRBJ1-3; D gene uncertain. V was cut by 4 bases and J by 4 bases, with 8 bases left in between. From germline, CDR1 is MGHRA and CDR2 YSYEKL. The CDR3 contains 13 residues. The CDR3 here is CASSRTTGNTIYF. CDR3 in DNA: TGCGCCAGCAGCCGTACGACAGGAAACACCATATATTTT.

The rearrangement joins TRBV5-1 to TRBJ2-7; the match to TRBD2 covers 7 bases. Looked up from germline, CDR1 is SGHRS and CDR2 is YFSETQ. The CDR3 extends over 13 amino acids. With V trimmed by 4 bases and J by 2 bases, 3 bases remained unmatched. The CDR3 DNA is TGCGCCAGCAGCCCGAGCGGGGCCTACGAGCAGTACTTC. It yields the protein CASSPSGAYEQYF.

V is TRBV7-2 and J is TRBJ2-3; D is possibly TRBD2 (6 bases). The CDR3 runs 13 residues. Looked up from germline, CDR1 is SGHTA and CDR2 is FQGNSA. Trimming shortened V by 8 bases and J by 2 bases, and 11 bases separated the two germline ends. The CDR3 reads CASGRDFTDTQYF. The CDR3 coding sequence is TGTGCCAGCGGCAGGGACTTCACAGATACGCAGTATTTT.

This clone has just a few counts. The J gene is TRBJ2-1, the V gene TRBV18; 16 bases fit TRBD2. The CDR3 consists of 19 residues. J lost 2 bases, V lost 3 bases, and 7 bases had no gene match. Germline V gene data show CDR1 as KGHSH and CDR2 as LQKENI. The CDR3 region has the DNA TGTGCCAGCTCACCCTTAGGGACTAGCGGGGGGGCCGCCTACAATGAGCAGTTCTTC. Amino acid sequence: CASSPLGTSGGAAYNEQFF.

This clone has only a few counts. J is TRBJ2-2 and V is TRBV5-6, with 16 bases fitting TRBD2. CDR1 SGHDT and CDR2 YYEEEE come from the germline V gene. V trimming: 4 bases; J trimming: 4 bases; junction bases outside the gene matches: 7. The CDR3 covers 18 residues. The CDR3 here is CASSVGLAGGPGTGELFF. CDR3 coding DNA: TGTGCCAGCAGCGTGGGACTAGCGGGAGGGCCGGGCACCGGGGAGCTGTTTTTT. Full variable domain (rest looked up from reference TRBV5-6 and TRBJ2-2): DAGVTQSPTHLIKTRGQQVTLRCSPKSGHDTVSWYQQALGQGPQFIFQYYEEEERQRGNFPDRFSGHQFPNYSSELNVNALLLGDSALYLCASSVGLAGGPGTGELFFGEGSRLTVL.

The chain recombines TRBV5-4 with TRBJ2-7, with D tentatively TRBD2 (6 bases). CDR3 length: 14 residues. V lost 2 bases and J 7 bases, leaving 16 bases between the germline ends. Germline V CDR1 and CDR2: SGHNT, YYREEE (reference sequence). The CDR3 reads CASSLRLGVTEQYF. CDR3 sequence (DNA): TGTGCCAGCAGCTTAAGACTAGGGGTTACGGAGCAGTACTTC.

The J gene is TRBJ2-7, the V gene TRBV28; D is possibly TRBD1 (6 bases). The ends were cut back, 4 bases at V and 3 bases at J, with 10 bases in the middle. This CDR3 contains 13 residues. Germline CDR1 is MDHEN and CDR2 is SYDVKM. The CDR3 DNA follows: TGTGCCAGCAGTTGGGCAGGGGTCTACGAGCAGTACTTC. Residues: CASSWAGVYEQYF.

The genes are TRBV7-2 and TRBJ2-5; D ambiguous. CDR3 length: 13 residues. CDR1 is SGHTA, CDR2 FQGNSA, per germline. V was trimmed by 1 base and J by 5 bases, leaving 8 bases between them. The CDR3 bases are TGTGCCAGCAGCTTAGTCCAGGCTGAGACCCAGTACTTC. Translating gives CASSLVQAETQYF.

Note on this clone: An end of the junction differs from the germline gene, which may be a read error. The chain has TRBV6-5 and TRBJ1-1, with 7 bases matching TRBD1. CDR1 is MNHEY, CDR2 SVGAGI, per germline. The CDR3 consists of 11 residues. The CDR3: CATSAGQKRFF. CDR3 DNA: TGTGCCACCTCGGCGGGACAGAAGAGATTTTTT.

The chain uses TRBV30 and TRBJ2-1; D remains ambiguous. The CDR3 covers 13 residues. Germline V CDR1 and CDR2: GTSNPN, SVGIG (reference sequence). The germline V and J ends were trimmed by 8 bases and 3 bases, with 14 bases remaining between them. The CDR3 bases are TGTGCCCAACGCAGAAGTTTCTACAATGAGCAGTTCTTC. Translating gives CAQRRSFYNEQFF.

The chain combines TRBV28 with TRBJ1-1; D unclear. The CDR3 is 15 residues long. Per germline, CDR1 MDHEN and CDR2 SYDVKM. Trimming took off 5 bases at V and 1 base at J, with 14 bases between the two ends. CDR3: CASSPPLGGNTEAFF. The CDR3, as DNA: TGTGCCAGCAGTCCCCCGCTAGGAGGGAACACTGAAGCTTTCTTT.

This chain uses TRBV12-3 or TRBV12-4 with TRBJ1-5; a possible D gene is TRBD1 (6 bases). The ends were cut back, 8 bases at V and 6 bases at J, with 14 bases in the middle. CDR3 length: 13 residues. The CDR3 here is CASGGGRGQPQHF. The CDR3 nucleotides read TGTGCCAGCGGTGGGGGCAGGGGTCAGCCCCAGCATTTT.

The J gene is TRBJ1-1, the V gene TRBV30, with 7 nucleotides matching TRBD1. In germline, CDR1 is GTSNPN, CDR2 SVGIG (reference sequence). Trimming removed 4 bases from V and 6 bases from J; junction bases left unmatched: 2. This CDR3 comprises 11 residues. Here the CDR3 reads CAWTQGAEAFF. The CDR3 DNA follows: TGTGCCTGGACCCAGGGGGCTGAAGCTTTCTTT.

This chain connects TRBV7-9 to TRBJ1-5; 8 positions agree with TRBD1. V gave up 3 bases and J gave up 6 bases; unmatched junction bases: 4. The CDR3 is 14 amino acids. Germline V CDR1 and CDR2: SEHNR, FQNEAQ (reference sequence). The CDR3 here is CASSLDRDAQPQHF. The CDR3 DNA reads TGTGCCAGCAGCTTGGACAGGGATGCTCAGCCCCAGCATTTT.